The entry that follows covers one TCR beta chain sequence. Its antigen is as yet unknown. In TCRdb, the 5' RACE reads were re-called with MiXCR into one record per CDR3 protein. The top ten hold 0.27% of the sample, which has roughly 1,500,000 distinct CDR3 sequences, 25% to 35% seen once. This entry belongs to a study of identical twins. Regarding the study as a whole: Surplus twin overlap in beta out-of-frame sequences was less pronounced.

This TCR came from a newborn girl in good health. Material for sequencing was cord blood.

The CDR3: CAISEGLASYNEQFF. As DNA, the CDR3 is TGTGCCATCAGTGAGGGACTAGCGTCCTACAATGAGCAGTTCTTC. The V gene is TRBV10-3, the J gene TRBJ2-1, with 9 bases aligning to TRBD2. The length of the CDR3 is 15 residues. Germline loops: CDR1 ENHRY, CDR2 SYGVKD. The V segment lost 2 bases and the J segment 1 base; nucleotides outside the gene matches: 0.